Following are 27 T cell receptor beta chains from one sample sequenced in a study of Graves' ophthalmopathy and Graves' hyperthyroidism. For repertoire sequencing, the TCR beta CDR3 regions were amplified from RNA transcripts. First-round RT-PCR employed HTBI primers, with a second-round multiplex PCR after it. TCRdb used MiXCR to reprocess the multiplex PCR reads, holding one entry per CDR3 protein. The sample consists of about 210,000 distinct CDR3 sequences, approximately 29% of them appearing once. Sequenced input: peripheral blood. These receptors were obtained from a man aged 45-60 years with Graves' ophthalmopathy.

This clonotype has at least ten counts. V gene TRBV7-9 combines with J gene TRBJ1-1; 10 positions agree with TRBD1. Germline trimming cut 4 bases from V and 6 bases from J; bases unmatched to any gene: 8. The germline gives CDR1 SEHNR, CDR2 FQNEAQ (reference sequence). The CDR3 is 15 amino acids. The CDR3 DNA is TGTGCCAGCAGCTCGCACGGGACAGGGGAAGCTGAAGCTTTCTTT. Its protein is CASSSHGTGEAEAFF. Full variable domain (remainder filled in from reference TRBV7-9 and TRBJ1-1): DTGVSQNPRHKITKRGQNVTFRCDPISEHNRLYWYRQTLGQGPEFLTYFQNEAQLEKSRLLSDRFSAERPKGSFSTLEIQRTEQGDSAMYLCASSSHGTGEAEAFFGQGTRLTVV.

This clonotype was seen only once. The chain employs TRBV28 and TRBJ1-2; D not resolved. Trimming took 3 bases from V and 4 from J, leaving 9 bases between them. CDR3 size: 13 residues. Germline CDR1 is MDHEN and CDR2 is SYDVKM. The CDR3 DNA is TGTGCCAGCAGTTTGCGTATCAGCTATGGCTACACCTTC. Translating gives CASSLRISYGYTF.

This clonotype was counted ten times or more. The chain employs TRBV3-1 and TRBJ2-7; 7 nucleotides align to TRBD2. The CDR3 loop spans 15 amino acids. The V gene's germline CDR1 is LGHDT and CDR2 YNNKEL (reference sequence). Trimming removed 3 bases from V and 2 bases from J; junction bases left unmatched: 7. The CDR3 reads CASSHGGGSTYEQYF. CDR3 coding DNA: TGTGCCAGCAGCCATGGAGGCGGGAGCACCTACGAGCAGTACTTC.

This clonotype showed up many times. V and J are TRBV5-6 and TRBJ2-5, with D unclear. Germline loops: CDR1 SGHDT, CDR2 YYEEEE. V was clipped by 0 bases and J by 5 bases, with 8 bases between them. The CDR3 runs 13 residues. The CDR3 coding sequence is TGTGCCAGCAGCTTGGGAAGAAGCGAGACCCAGTACTTC. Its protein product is CASSLGRSETQYF.

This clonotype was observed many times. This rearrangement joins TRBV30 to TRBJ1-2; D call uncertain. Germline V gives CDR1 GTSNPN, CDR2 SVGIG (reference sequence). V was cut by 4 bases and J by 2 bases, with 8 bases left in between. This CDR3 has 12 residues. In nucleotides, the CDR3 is TGTGCCTGGACCGGTATGAACTATGGCTACACCTTC. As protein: CAWTGMNYGYTF. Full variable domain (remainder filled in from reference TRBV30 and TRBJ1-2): SQTIHQWPATLVQPVGSPLSLECTVEGTSNPNLYWYRQAAGRGLQLLFYSVGIGQISSEVPQNLSASRPQDRQFILSSKKLLLSDSGFYLCAWTGMNYGYTFGSGTRLTVV.

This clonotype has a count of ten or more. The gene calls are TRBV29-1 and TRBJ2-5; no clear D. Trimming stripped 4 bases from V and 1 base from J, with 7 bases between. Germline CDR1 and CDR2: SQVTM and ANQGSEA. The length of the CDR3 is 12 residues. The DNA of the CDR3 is TGCAGCGTTGTTGGGGTCCAAGAGACCCAGTACTTC. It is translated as CSVVGVQETQYF. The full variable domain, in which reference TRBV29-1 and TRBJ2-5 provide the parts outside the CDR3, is SAVISQKPSRDICQRGTSLTIQCQVDSQVTMMFWYRQQPGQSLTLIATANQGSEATYESGFVIDKFPISRPNLTFSTLTVSNMSPEDSSIYLCSVVGVQETQYFGPGTRLLVL.

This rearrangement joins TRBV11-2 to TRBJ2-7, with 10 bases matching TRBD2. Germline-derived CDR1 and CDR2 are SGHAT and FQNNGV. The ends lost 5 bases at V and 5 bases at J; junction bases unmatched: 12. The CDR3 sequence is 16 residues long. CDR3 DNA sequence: TGTGCCAGCAGCCCGAGCGGGAGGGCCGAGGGTGACGAGCAGTACTTC. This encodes CASSPSGRAEGDEQYF. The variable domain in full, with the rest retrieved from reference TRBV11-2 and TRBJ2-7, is EAGVAQSPRYKIIEKRQSVAFWCNPISGHATLYWYQQILGQGPKLLIQFQNNGVVDDSQLPKDRFSAERLKGVDSTLKIQPAKLEDSAVYLCASSPSGRAEGDEQYFGPGTRLTVT.

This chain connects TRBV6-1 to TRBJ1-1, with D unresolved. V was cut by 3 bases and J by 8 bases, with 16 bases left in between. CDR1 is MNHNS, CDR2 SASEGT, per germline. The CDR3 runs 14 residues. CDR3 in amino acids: CASSDGSHTHEAFF. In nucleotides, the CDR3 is TGTGCCAGCAGTGATGGGAGTCACACCCACGAAGCTTTCTTT.

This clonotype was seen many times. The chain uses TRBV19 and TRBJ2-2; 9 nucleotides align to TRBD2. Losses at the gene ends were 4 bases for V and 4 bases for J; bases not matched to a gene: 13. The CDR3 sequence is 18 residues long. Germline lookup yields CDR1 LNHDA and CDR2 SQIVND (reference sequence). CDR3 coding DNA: TGTGCCAGTAGTAGGATTGTAGGCGGGGGGGCCAGCACCGGGGAGCTGTTTTTT. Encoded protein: CASSRIVGGGASTGELFF.

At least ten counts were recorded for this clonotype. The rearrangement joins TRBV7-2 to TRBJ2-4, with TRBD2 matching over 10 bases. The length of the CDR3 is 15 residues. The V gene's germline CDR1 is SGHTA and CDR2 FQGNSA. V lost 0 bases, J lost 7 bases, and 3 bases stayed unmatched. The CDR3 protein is CASSLATSGMNIQYF. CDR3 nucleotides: TGTGCCAGCAGCTTAGCAACTAGCGGGATGAACATTCAGTACTTC.

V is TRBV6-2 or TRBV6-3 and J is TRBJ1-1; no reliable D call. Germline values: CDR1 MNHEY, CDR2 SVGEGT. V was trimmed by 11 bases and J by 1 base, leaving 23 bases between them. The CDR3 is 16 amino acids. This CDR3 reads CAARTAKEGSNTEAFF. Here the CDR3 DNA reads TGTGCCGCCCGGACGGCCAAGGAAGGATCGAACACTGAAGCTTTCTTT.

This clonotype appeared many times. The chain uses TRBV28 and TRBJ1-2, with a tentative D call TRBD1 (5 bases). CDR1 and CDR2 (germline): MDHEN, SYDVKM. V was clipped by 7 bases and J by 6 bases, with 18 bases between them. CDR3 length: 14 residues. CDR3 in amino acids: CASTPGGVWDGYTF. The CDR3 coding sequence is TGTGCCAGCACCCCCGGGGGGGTGTGGGATGGCTACACCTTC.

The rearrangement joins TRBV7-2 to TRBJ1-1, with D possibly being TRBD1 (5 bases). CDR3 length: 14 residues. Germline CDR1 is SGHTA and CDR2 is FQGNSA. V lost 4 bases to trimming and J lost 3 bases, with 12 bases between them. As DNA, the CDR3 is TGTGCCAGCAGCTCCAGGGCCCTCTACACTGAAGCTTTCTTT. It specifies CASSSRALYTEAFF.

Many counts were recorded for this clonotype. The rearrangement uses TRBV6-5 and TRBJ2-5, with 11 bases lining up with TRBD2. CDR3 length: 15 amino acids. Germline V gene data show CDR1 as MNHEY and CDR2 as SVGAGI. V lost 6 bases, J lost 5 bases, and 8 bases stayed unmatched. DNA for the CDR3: TGTGCCAGCAGAGGTAGCGGGAGGGCCGGGGAGACCCAGTACTTC. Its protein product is CASRGSGRAGETQYF.

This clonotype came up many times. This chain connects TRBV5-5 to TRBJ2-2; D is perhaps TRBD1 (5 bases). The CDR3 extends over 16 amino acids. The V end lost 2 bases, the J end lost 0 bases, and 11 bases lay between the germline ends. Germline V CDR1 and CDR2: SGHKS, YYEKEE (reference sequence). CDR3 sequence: CASSFSYRPNTGELFF. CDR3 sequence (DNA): TGTGCCAGCAGCTTTTCGTACAGGCCGAACACCGGGGAGCTGTTTTTT.

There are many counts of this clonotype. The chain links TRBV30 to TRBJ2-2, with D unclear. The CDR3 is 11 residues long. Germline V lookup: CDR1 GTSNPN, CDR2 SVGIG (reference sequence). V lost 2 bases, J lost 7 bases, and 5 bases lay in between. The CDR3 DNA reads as TGTGCCTGGAGTTCCCTCGGGGAGCTGTTTTTT. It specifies CAWSSLGELFF.

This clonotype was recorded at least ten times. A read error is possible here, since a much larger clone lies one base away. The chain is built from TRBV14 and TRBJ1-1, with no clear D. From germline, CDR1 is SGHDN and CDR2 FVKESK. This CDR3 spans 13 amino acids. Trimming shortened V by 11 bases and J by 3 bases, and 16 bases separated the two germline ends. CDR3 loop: CAGTPSTYTEAFF. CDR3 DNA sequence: TGTGCCGGCACCCCATCGACGTACACTGAAGCTTTCTTT.

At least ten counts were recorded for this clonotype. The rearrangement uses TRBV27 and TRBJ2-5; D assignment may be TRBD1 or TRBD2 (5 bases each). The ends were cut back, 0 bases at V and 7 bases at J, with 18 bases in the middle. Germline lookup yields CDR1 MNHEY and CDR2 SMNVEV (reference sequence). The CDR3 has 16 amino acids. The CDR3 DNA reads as TGTGCCAGCAGTTTATCGATCCGGACGGGGCGAGGGACCCAGTACTTC. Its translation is CASSLSIRTGRGTQYF.

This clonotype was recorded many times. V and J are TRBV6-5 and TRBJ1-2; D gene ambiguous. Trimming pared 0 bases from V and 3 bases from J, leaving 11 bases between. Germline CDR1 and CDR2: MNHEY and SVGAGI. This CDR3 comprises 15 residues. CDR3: CASSYSTYDHYGYTF. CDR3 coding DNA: TGTGCCAGCAGTTACTCGACTTATGACCACTATGGCTACACCTTC.

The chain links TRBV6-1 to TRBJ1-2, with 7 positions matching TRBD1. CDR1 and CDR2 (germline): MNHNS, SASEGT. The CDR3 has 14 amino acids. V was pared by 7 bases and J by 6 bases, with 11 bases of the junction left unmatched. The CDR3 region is CASTRDSWVDGYTF. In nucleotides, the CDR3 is TGTGCCAGCACCAGGGACAGTTGGGTCGATGGCTACACCTTC.

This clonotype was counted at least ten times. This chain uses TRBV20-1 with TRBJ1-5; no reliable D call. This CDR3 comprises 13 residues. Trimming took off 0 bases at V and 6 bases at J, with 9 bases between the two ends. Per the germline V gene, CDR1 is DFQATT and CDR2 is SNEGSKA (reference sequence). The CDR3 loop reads CSARDRGSQPQHF. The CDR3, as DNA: TGCAGTGCTAGAGATAGAGGTAGTCAGCCCCAGCATTTT.

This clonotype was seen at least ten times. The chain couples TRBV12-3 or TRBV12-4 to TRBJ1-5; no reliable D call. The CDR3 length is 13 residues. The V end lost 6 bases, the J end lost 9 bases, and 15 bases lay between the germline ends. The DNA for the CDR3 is TGTGCCAGCAGCACGGGTCCCCTTCGGCCCCAGCATTTT. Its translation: CASSTGPLRPQHF.

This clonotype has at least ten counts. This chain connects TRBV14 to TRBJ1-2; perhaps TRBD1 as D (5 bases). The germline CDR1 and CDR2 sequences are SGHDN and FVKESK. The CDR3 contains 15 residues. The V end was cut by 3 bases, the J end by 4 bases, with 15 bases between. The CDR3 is CASSQGPSQVYGYTF. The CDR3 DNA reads TGTGCCAGCAGCCAGGGGCCCTCCCAAGTCTATGGCTACACCTTC. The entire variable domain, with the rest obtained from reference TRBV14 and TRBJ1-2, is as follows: EAGVTQFPSHSVIEKGQTVTLRCDPISGHDNLYWYRRVMGKEIKFLLHFVKESKQDESGMPNNRFLAERTGGTYSTLKVQPAELEDSGVYFCASSQGPSQVYGYTFGSGTRLTVV.

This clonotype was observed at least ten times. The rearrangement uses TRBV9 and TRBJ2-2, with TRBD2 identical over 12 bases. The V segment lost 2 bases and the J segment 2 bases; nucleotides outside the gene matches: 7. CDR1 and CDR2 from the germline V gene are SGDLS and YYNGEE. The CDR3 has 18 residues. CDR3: CASSVLAGGPTNTGELFF. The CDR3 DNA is TGTGCCAGCAGCGTTCTAGCGGGAGGGCCTACTAACACCGGGGAGCTGTTTTTT.

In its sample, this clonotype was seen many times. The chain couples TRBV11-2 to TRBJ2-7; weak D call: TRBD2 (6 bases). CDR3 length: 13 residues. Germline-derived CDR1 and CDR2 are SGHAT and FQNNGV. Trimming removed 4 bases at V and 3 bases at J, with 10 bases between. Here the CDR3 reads CASSWDSNYEQYF. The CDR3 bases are TGTGCCAGCAGCTGGGACTCAAACTACGAGCAGTACTTC.

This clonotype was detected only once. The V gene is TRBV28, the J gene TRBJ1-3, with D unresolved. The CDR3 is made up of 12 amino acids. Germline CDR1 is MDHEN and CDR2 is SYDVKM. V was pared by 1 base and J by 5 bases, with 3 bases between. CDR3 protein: CASSLSRNTIYF. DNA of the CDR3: TGTGCCAGCAGTTTATCAAGAAACACCATATATTTT.

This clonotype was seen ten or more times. The CDR3, as DNA: TGTGCCAGCAGCTCCGGACTAGTGAGCTCCTACGAGCAGTACTTC. Translating it yields CASSSGLVSSYEQYF. The gene calls are TRBV7-2 and TRBJ2-7; 7 bases are a match to TRBD2. Germline CDR1 is SGHTA and CDR2 is FQGNSA. The CDR3 has 15 amino acids. Germline trimming cut 4 bases from V and 0 bases from J; bases unmatched to any gene: 6.